Following are 25 T cell receptor beta chains from one sample sequenced in a study of T cell repertoires in aging, cancer and after chemotherapy. The template was genomic DNA from peripheral blood, not RNA. TRB rearrangements spanning V, D and J were amplified using mixed TRB-A/B primers. TCRdb reprocessed the multiplex PCR reads with MiXCR, giving one entry per CDR3 protein. Of fewer than 11,000 distinct CDR3 sequences in the sample, roughly 39% are singletons; the top ten hold 8.2%. Sequencing used blood. These receptors came from a human donor in good health.

CDR3 in amino acids: CASSLRVTSEAFF. The CDR3 nucleotides read TGTGCCAGCAGCTTGCGGGTAACCAGTGAAGCTTTCTTT. The chain is built from TRBV5-6 and TRBJ1-1; D gene unclear. V gave up 1 base and J gave up 7 bases, with 11 bases separating them. There are 13 residues in the CDR3. Germline CDR1 is SGHDT and CDR2 is YYEEEE.

The chain joins TRBV10-3 to TRBJ2-3; D is perhaps TRBD1 (6 bases). Trimming removed 4 bases from V and 3 bases from J, with 14 bases in between. Germline V gene lookup returns CDR1 ENHRY and CDR2 SYGVKD. This CDR3 is 15 amino acids long. The CDR3 spells CAISGRGRLTDTQYF. CDR3 DNA sequence: TGTGCCATCAGTGGCAGGGGAAGGCTTACAGATACGCAGTATTTT.

V is TRBV5-6 and J is TRBJ2-3; TRBD2 is a possible D gene (6 bases). The CDR3 has 16 residues. Germline V gene lookup returns CDR1 SGHDT and CDR2 YYEEEE. Between the trimmed V and J ends, which lost 0 bases and 5 bases, there was a span of 16 bases. The CDR3 protein is CASSLARERGRDTQYF. In DNA form, the CDR3 reads TGTGCCAGCAGCTTGGCCAGGGAACGGGGGAGAGATACGCAGTATTTT. Full variable domain (rest looked up from reference TRBV5-6 and TRBJ2-3): DAGVTQSPTHLIKTRGQQVTLRCSPKSGHDTVSWYQQALGQGPQFIFQYYEEEERQRGNFPDRFSGHQFPNYSSELNVNALLLGDSALYLCASSLARERGRDTQYFGPGTRLTVL.

This clonotype was counted between two and nine times. This chain joins TRBV6-5 and TRBJ2-7; TRBD2 agrees at 11 bases. Looked up from germline, CDR1 is MNHEY and CDR2 is SVGAGI. This CDR3 contains 14 residues. Trimming removed 5 bases from V and 2 bases from J; junction bases left unmatched: 2. The CDR3 DNA reads TGTGCCAGCAGTGTGACTAGCGGGACCTACGAGCAGTACTTC. It yields the protein CASSVTSGTYEQYF.

The chain is built from TRBV29-1 and TRBJ2-7; possibly TRBD2 for D (6 bases). Germline V CDR1 and CDR2: SQVTM, ANQGSEA. The CDR3 sequence is 16 residues long. CDR3 sequence (DNA): TGCAGTGTAGAACCGAAAGGGGACGGGGGAACCTACGAGCAGTACTTC. Translated: CSVEPKGDGGTYEQYF.

The chain has TRBV10-3 and TRBJ2-5; D is perhaps TRBD2 (5 bases). CDR1 is ENHRY and CDR2 is SYGVKD in the germline V gene. This CDR3 comprises 13 residues. Trimming removed 4 bases from V and 5 bases from J, with 11 bases in between. In nucleotides, the CDR3 is TGTGCCATCAGTGTACGGGGTGAGGAGACCCAGTACTTC. This gives the protein CAISVRGEETQYF.

V is TRBV20-1 and J is TRBJ2-1; TRBD2 matches at 9 bases. The CDR3 covers 16 residues. Trimming at V came to 6 bases and at J to 0 bases, leaving 9 bases not matched to a gene. Per the germline V gene, CDR1 is DFQATT and CDR2 is SNEGSKA (reference sequence). The CDR3 loop is CSALAGGWGSYNEQFF. DNA of the CDR3: TGCAGTGCCCTCGCGGGAGGGTGGGGCTCCTACAATGAGCAGTTCTTC.

This clonotype was counted a few times. The chain couples TRBV12-3 or TRBV12-4 to TRBJ2-3, with D possibly being TRBD1 (6 bases). With 6 bases removed from V and 0 bases from J, the gap between germline ends came to 10 bases. The CDR3 is 14 amino acids. The CDR3 coding sequence is TGTGCCAGCAGCCCGGGACATAGCACAGATACGCAGTATTTT. Protein sequence: CASSPGHSTDTQYF.

This clonotype occurred a few times. The V gene is TRBV6-5, the J gene TRBJ1-2; D gene ambiguous. V lost 5 bases and J lost 6, with 16 bases in between. CDR3 size: 14 residues. Germline V CDR1 and CDR2: MNHEY, SVGAGI. The CDR3 nucleotides are TGTGCCAGCAGTACCCGGGGAATTGAAGATGGCTACACCTTC. Protein: CASSTRGIEDGYTF.

This clonotype was detected only a few times. The rearrangement uses TRBV12-3 or TRBV12-4 and TRBJ2-2, with a tentative D call TRBD2 (5 bases). The CDR3 runs 15 residues. The germline V and J ends were trimmed by 5 bases and 7 bases, with 17 bases remaining between them. CDR3 sequence (DNA): TGTGCCAGCAGTGAGGGTAGCCGTACTTTCGGGGAGCTGTTTTTT. Protein sequence: CASSEGSRTFGELFF.

This clonotype was detected only a few times. The chain links TRBV6-5 to TRBJ2-7, with TRBD1 as a possible D gene (6 bases). The germline gives CDR1 MNHEY, CDR2 SVGAGI. Trimming pared 2 bases from V and 6 bases from J, leaving 11 bases between. There are 13 residues in the CDR3. CDR3 region: CASSYRQGTEQYF. As DNA, the CDR3 is TGTGCCAGCAGTTACAGGCAGGGGACCGAGCAGTACTTC.

The CDR3 nucleotides read TGCGCCAGCAGCTTCTTGACTAGCGGGAGCACCGGGGAGCTGTTTTTT. This codes for CASSFLTSGSTGELFF. The chain couples TRBV5-1 to TRBJ2-2; the match to TRBD2 covers 12 bases. Germline V gives CDR1 SGHRS, CDR2 YFSETQ. This CDR3 is 16 amino acids long. Trimming cost V 2 bases and J 4 bases; bases outside gene matches: 3. Together with reference TRBV5-1 and TRBJ2-2, the CDR3 gives the full variable domain: KAGVTQTPRYLIKTRGQQVTLSCSPISGHRSVSWYQQTPGQGLQFLFEYFSETQRNKGNFPGRFSGRQFSNSRSEMNVSTLELGDSALYLCASSFLTSGSTGELFFGEGSRLTVL.

This chain uses TRBV6-5 with TRBJ2-7, with D unresolved. Looked up from germline, CDR1 is MNHEY and CDR2 is SVGAGI. Trimming shortened V by 8 bases and J by 5 bases, and 10 bases separated the two germline ends. The CDR3 runs to 11 residues. The CDR3 protein is CASGWFHEQYF. The CDR3 region has the DNA TGTGCCAGCGGTTGGTTTCACGAGCAGTACTTC.

The J gene is TRBJ2-4, the V gene TRBV5-5; the D is unclear. Germline V gene data show CDR1 as SGHKS and CDR2 as YYEKEE (reference sequence). Between the trimmed V and J ends, which lost 0 bases and 0 bases, there was a span of 10 bases. The CDR3 is 16 residues long. The CDR3: CASSLDPSSAKNIQYF. The CDR3 DNA reads as TGTGCCAGCAGCTTGGATCCCTCCTCAGCCAAAAACATTCAGTACTTC.

Comment on this clonotype: One junction end disagrees with the germline gene, perhaps due to a read error. CDR3: CASSLADTRSTHF. CDR3 DNA: TGTGCCAGCAGTTTAGCGGACACCCGGAGCACACATTTC. The chain has TRBV27 and TRBJ2-7, with D perhaps matching TRBD1 (5 bases). The CDR3 length is 13 residues. Germline V gene lookup returns CDR1 MNHEY and CDR2 SMNVEV (reference sequence).

J is TRBJ2-1 and V is TRBV5-4; 8 positions agree with TRBD2. With V trimmed by 3 bases and J by 8 bases, 10 bases remained unmatched. The CDR3 runs to 15 residues. Germline loops: CDR1 SGHNT, CDR2 YYREEE (reference sequence). CDR3 region: CASSSRQREYYEQFF. The CDR3, as DNA: TGTGCCAGCAGCTCCCGGCAGCGGGAGTACTATGAGCAGTTCTTC.

This chain links TRBV27 with TRBJ1-6; D uncertain. Germline CDR1 is MNHEY and CDR2 is SMNVEV (reference sequence). Trimming removed 8 bases from V and 5 bases from J, with 13 bases in between. The length of the CDR3 is 14 residues. The CDR3 DNA follows: TGTGCCAGCCGGGAGGGAATCGATAATTCACCCCTCCACTTT. Amino acid sequence: CASREGIDNSPLHF.

The chain is built from TRBV19 and TRBJ1-2; TRBD1 might be the D (5 bases). There are 14 residues in the CDR3. V was cut by 9 bases and J by 8 bases, with 22 bases left in between. Germline loops: CDR1 LNHDA, CDR2 SQIVND (reference sequence). DNA for the CDR3: TGTGCCAGCACCCCGGGACGTCAAAGAGGGGGCTACACCTTC. Translating gives CASTPGRQRGGYTF.

This chain uses TRBV27 with TRBJ2-1; no firm D call. Germline CDR1 reads MNHEY; CDR2 reads SMNVEV (reference sequence). V gave up 3 bases and J gave up 4 bases, with 7 bases separating them. This CDR3 region has 13 residues. CDR3 region: CASSFYPYNEQFF. DNA for the CDR3: TGTGCCAGCAGTTTCTACCCTTACAATGAGCAGTTCTTC.

J is TRBJ1-5 and V is TRBV7-2, with D hard to call. V dropped 4 bases and J dropped 3 bases, with 13 bases sitting between them. The CDR3 sequence is 15 residues long. From germline, CDR1 is SGHTA and CDR2 FQGNSA. This CDR3 is CASSSARGSNQPQHF. In DNA form, the CDR3 reads TGTGCCAGCAGCTCAGCCCGAGGATCCAATCAGCCCCAGCATTTT.

In this sample, this clonotype turned up a few times. The chain recombines TRBV27 with TRBJ2-2; 7 positions agree with TRBD1. Trimming cost V 6 bases and J 1 base; bases outside gene matches: 5. CDR3 length: 15 amino acids. Germline CDR1 reads MNHEY; CDR2 reads SMNVEV (reference sequence). DNA of the CDR3: TGTGCCAGCAGCACGGACAGGAGGAACACCGGGGAGCTGTTTTTT. It specifies CASSTDRRNTGELFF.

This chain links TRBV18 with TRBJ2-7; D might be TRBD1 (5 bases). The CDR3 is made up of 13 amino acids. Germline lookup yields CDR1 KGHSH and CDR2 LQKENI. V lost 3 bases and J lost 6, with 12 bases in between. DNA for the CDR3: TGTGCCAGCTCACCTGGGGCTCTGGTCGAGCAGTACTTC. This sequence encodes CASSPGALVEQYF.

The rearrangement uses TRBV5-1 and TRBJ2-7; TRBD2 aligns across 8 bases. Germline V lookup: CDR1 SGHRS, CDR2 YFSETQ. V shed 0 bases, J shed 6 bases, and the junction held 2 bases outside the gene matches. The CDR3 sequence is 13 residues long. The CDR3: CASSLAGGFEQYF. In DNA form, the CDR3 reads TGCGCCAGCAGCTTGGCGGGGGGGTTCGAGCAGTACTTC.

This clonotype was counted between two and nine times. V gene TRBV5-4 combines with J gene TRBJ2-2, with D hard to call. Trimming left V 5 bases short and J 0 bases short, with 5 bases between. This CDR3 has 13 residues. Germline CDR1 reads SGHNT; CDR2 reads YYREEE (reference sequence). CDR3 sequence reads: CASRAANTGELFF. CDR3 nucleotides: TGTGCCAGCAGGGCAGCGAACACCGGGGAGCTGTTTTTT. The full variable domain, in which reference TRBV5-4 and TRBJ2-2 provide the parts outside the CDR3, is ETGVTQSPTHLIKTRGQQVTLRCSSQSGHNTVSWYQQALGQGPQFIFQYYREEENGRGNFPPRFSGLQFPNYSSELNVNALELDDSALYLCASRAANTGELFFGEGSRLTVL.

This rearrangement joins TRBV13 to TRBJ1-2; weak D call: TRBD1 (5 bases). This CDR3 has 16 amino acids. The V gene's germline CDR1 is PRHDT and CDR2 FYEKMQ (reference sequence). V was pared by 5 bases and J by 3 bases, with 19 bases between. Here the CDR3 reads CASSLGTGHRDYGYTF. CDR3 DNA: TGTGCCAGCAGCCTCGGGACCGGGCATCGGGACTATGGCTACACCTTC.